Shown below are 6 T cell receptor beta chains from a single sample sequenced in a study of blood T cells in healthy people across ages. Then a second PCR, running roughly 7 to 11 cycles, was carried out with a sample-barcoded 5' primer and a J-beta primer mix. TCRdb re-analysed the 5' RACE reads in MiXCR, keeping a single row per CDR3 protein. The sample includes some 850,000 distinct CDR3 sequences, about 26% seen only once; the top ten take around 3%. The same data also contributed to another study, on T cells of mothers and their children.

Sample: blood. These receptors were collected from a boy younger than 18 in good health.

This chain connects TRBV2 to TRBJ1-4; TRBD1 might be the D (6 bases). Germline V CDR1 and CDR2: SNHLY, FYNNEI. V lost 4 bases and J 7 bases, leaving 16 bases between the germline ends. The CDR3 covers 15 residues. As DNA, the CDR3 is TGTGCCAGCAGTGCCGGAGGGGGTTCGATTGAAAAACTGTTTTTT. Residues: CASSAGGGSIEKLFF. Using reference TRBV2 and TRBJ1-4 for the parts outside the CDR3, the full variable domain is EPEVTQTPSHQVTQMGQEVILRCVPISNHLYFYWYRQILGQKVEFLVSFYNNEISEKSEIFDDQFSVERPDGSNFTLKIRSTKLEDSAMYFCASSAGGGSIEKLFFGSGTQLSVL.

This clonotype showed up just a few times. This chain links TRBV6-6 with TRBJ2-5, with 8 bases that match TRBD1. The last part of the DNA fits TRBJ2-7 better; the J call may be wrong. Germline CDR1 reads MNHNY; CDR2 reads SVGAGI (reference sequence). This CDR3 spans 14 amino acids. CDR3 in amino acids: CASTVSGTGYEQYF. DNA for the CDR3: TGTGCCAGCACCGTATCCGGGACAGGCTACGAGCAGTACTTC.

V usage is TRBV20-1 and J usage is TRBJ2-1; tentative D call: TRBD1 (6 bases). The end of the DNA is better explained by TRBJ2-7, so the J call may be wrong. The CDR3 runs to 15 residues. Germline CDR1 reads DFQATT; CDR2 reads SNEGSKA (reference sequence). CDR3 sequence: CSARELRTDPYEQYF. The CDR3, as DNA: TGCAGTGCTAGAGAGCTCCGGACAGATCCCTACGAGCAGTACTTC.

The J gene is TRBJ2-5, the V gene TRBV29-1, with TRBD2 as a possible D gene (7 bases). V gave up 3 bases and J gave up 9 bases, with 17 bases separating them. The CDR3 is made up of 13 amino acids. CDR1 and CDR2 (germline): SQVTM, ANQGSEA. In DNA, the CDR3 is TGCAGCGTTGAGTTGGGGGGGGCTGAGGCCCAGTACTTC. Its protein product is CSVELGGAEAQYF. The full variable domain, with the rest looked up from reference TRBV29-1 and TRBJ2-5, is SAVISQKPSRDICQRGTSLTIQCQVDSQVTMMFWYRQQPGQSLTLIATANQGSEATYESGFVIDKFPISRPNLTFSTLTVSNMSPEDSSIYLCSVELGGAEAQYFGPGTRLLVL.

In its sample, this clonotype was seen many times. CDR3 protein: CASSLGQPTDTQYF. CDR3 nucleotides: TGTGCCAGCAGCTTGGGACAGCCCACAGATACGCAGTATTTT. The chain links TRBV5-4 to TRBJ2-3; D is perhaps TRBD1 (5 bases). V was cut by 0 bases and J by 2 bases, with 7 bases left in between. CDR1 and CDR2 (germline): SGHNT, YYREEE (reference sequence). This CDR3 contains 14 residues.

The chain joins TRBV11-2 to TRBJ2-7; TRBD2 matches 11 bases. Looked up from germline, CDR1 is SGHAT and CDR2 is FQNNGV. CDR3 length: 15 residues. The J segment lost 2 bases and the V segment lost 2 bases, leaving 2 bases of the junction unmatched. The DNA for the CDR3 is TGTGCCAGCAGCTTATATAGCGGGGGGGCCTACGAGCAGTACTTC. Protein: CASSLYSGGAYEQYF.